Sequencing of this TCR beta chain was carried out in a study of control samples from healthy donors and cancer patients. Here immunoSEQ multiplex PCR was the method, and the copy in TCRdb shows in-frame clones only, minus some. This sample has about 63,000 clones, with almost 85% found just once. This TCR was sampled from a man between 35 and 55 years old in good health. Sequences were obtained from blood.

This CDR3 is CSVGDSNQPQHF. The CDR3 DNA reads TGCAGCGTCGGGGATAGCAATCAGCCCCAGCATTTT. The rearrangement joins TRBV29-1 to TRBJ1-5, with no clear D. The germline CDR1 and CDR2 sequences are SQVTM and ANQGSEA. This CDR3 has 12 residues. Deletions cut 6 bases from V and 0 bases from J, with 6 bases between.